The 18 T cell receptor beta chains below were found in one sample sequenced in a study of T-cell memory formation after mild COVID-19. One entry per CDR3 protein results from TCRdb running MiXCR on the 5' RACE reads. The repertoire consists of a few hundred thousand distinct CDR3 sequences, with 20% to 25% occurring once and the leading ten covering over 20%. The sequenced sample consisted of PBMCs or a T cell subset sorted from them (not recorded which). These receptors were collected from a man between 18 and 35 years old who had mild COVID-19 (a few samples of this study predate the infection). Cell type and time point are not known.

This clonotype was counted between two and nine times. The chain couples TRBV4-3 to TRBJ2-3; D might be TRBD1 or TRBD2, each matching 5 bases. The CDR3 extends over 13 amino acids. V lost 3 bases, J lost 6 bases, and 10 bases lay in between. Looked up from germline, CDR1 is LGHNA and CDR2 is YSLEER. The CDR3 DNA is TGCGCCAGCAGCCATGTCAGGGACGATACGCAGTATTTT. Translating it yields CASSHVRDDTQYF.

In its sample, this clonotype was seen a few times. In DNA, the CDR3 is TGTGCCTGGAAGAGACCCTACAATGAGCAGTTCTTC. Protein sequence: CAWKRPYNEQFF. The chain is built from TRBV30 and TRBJ2-1; no definite D call. Trimming stripped 4 bases from V and 2 bases from J, with 6 bases between. The CDR3 is 12 amino acids. The germline gives CDR1 GTSNPN, CDR2 SVGIG (reference sequence).

The V gene is TRBV7-8, the J gene TRBJ1-2; 8 bases are a match to TRBD1. This CDR3 region has 15 residues. Trimming cost V 5 bases and J 3 bases; bases outside gene matches: 8. Germline V gives CDR1 SGHVS, CDR2 FQNEAQ. The CDR3 bases are TGTGCCAGCAGCCTCGGACAGGGCGGATACTATGGCTACACCTTC. Protein: CASSLGQGGYYGYTF.

This chain links TRBV5-1 with TRBJ2-5, with 10 nucleotides matching TRBD1. This CDR3 is 16 amino acids long. Germline V gives CDR1 SGHRS, CDR2 YFSETQ. J gave up 2 bases and V 0 bases, and 4 bases lay outside the gene matches. The CDR3 spells CASSLGTGGWQETQYF. CDR3 bases: TGCGCCAGCAGCTTGGGGACAGGGGGATGGCAAGAGACCCAGTACTTC. The whole variable domain, filled in from reference TRBV5-1 and TRBJ2-5, reads KAGVTQTPRYLIKTRGQQVTLSCSPISGHRSVSWYQQTPGQGLQFLFEYFSETQRNKGNFPGRFSGRQFSNSRSEMNVSTLELGDSALYLCASSLGTGGWQETQYFGPGTRLLVL.

The chain uses TRBV27 and TRBJ1-6, with a tentative D call TRBD1 (5 bases). CDR1 and CDR2 (germline): MNHEY, SMNVEV (reference sequence). This CDR3 comprises 15 residues. V shed 1 base and J shed 7 bases, with 11 bases lying between them. The CDR3 sequence: CASSLFAGLNSPLHF. In DNA, the CDR3 is TGTGCCAGCAGTTTATTCGCGGGGCTCAATTCACCCCTCCACTTT.

The table lists this clonotype with many counts. CDR3 residues: CASSLAGREETQYF. DNA for the CDR3: TGTGCCAGCAGTCTCGCCGGGCGGGAGGAGACCCAGTACTTC. The chain couples TRBV6-2 or TRBV6-3 to TRBJ2-5, with TRBD2 matching 7 bases. Trimming took 5 bases from V and 5 from J; bases not matched to a gene: 8. This CDR3 is 14 amino acids long. Germline CDR1 and CDR2: MNHEY and SVGEGT.

This clonotype came up a few times. This is likely a read error, given that the CDR3 carries no conserved phenylalanine or tryptophan at its end. The chain uses TRBV5-1 and TRBJ1-6; D unclear. The CDR3 is 13 residues long. Germline V lookup: CDR1 SGHRS, CDR2 YFSETQ. The germline V and J ends were trimmed by 4 bases and 10 bases, with 12 bases remaining between them. Here the CDR3 DNA reads TGCGCCAGCAGCCTCGACTTGGGGTCACCCCTCCACTAT. It translates to CASSLDLGSPLHY.

This chain connects TRBV4-1 to TRBJ1-5, with D tentatively TRBD1 (6 bases). The CDR3 has 14 amino acids. Trimming cost V 3 bases and J 6 bases, with 12 bases left between them. Germline assignment: CDR1 MGHRA and CDR2 YSYEKL. The CDR3 loop is CASSQATGIQPQHF. The CDR3 bases are TGCGCCAGCAGCCAGGCTACAGGGATTCAGCCCCAGCATTTT.

This chain connects TRBV6-5 to TRBJ1-2; the D is unclear. The CDR3 is made up of 14 amino acids. The V gene lost 0 bases and the J gene lost 1 base, with 6 bases spanning the gap. Germline CDR1 and CDR2: MNHEY and SVGAGI. The CDR3 region is CASSYSGSNYGYTF. The CDR3 coding sequence is TGTGCCAGCAGTTACTCAGGCAGTAACTATGGCTACACCTTC.

In its sample, this clonotype was seen many times. V is TRBV12-3 or TRBV12-4 and J is TRBJ1-2; no definite D call. V lost 2 bases to trimming and J lost 2 bases, with 0 bases between them. The CDR3 has 11 residues. In DNA, the CDR3 is TGTGCCAGCAGTTTAAACTATGGCTACACCTTC. Translated: CASSLNYGYTF.

This clonotype was detected a few times. DNA for the CDR3: TGTGCCAGCAGCAATCTGGGGGCCTTGGATGAGCAGTTCTTC. Encoded protein: CASSNLGALDEQFF. V usage is TRBV7-2 and J usage is TRBJ2-1, with D perhaps matching TRBD1 (6 bases). There are 14 residues in the CDR3. V gave up 5 bases and J gave up 8 bases, with 16 bases separating them. Per the germline V gene, CDR1 is SGHTA and CDR2 is FQGNSA.

In this sample, this clonotype turned up a few times. V is TRBV29-1 and J is TRBJ2-1, with D possibly called TRBD1 or TRBD2 (5 bases each). The CDR3 covers 14 residues. In germline, CDR1 is SQVTM, CDR2 ANQGSEA. Deletions cut 1 base from V and 6 bases from J, with 13 bases between. CDR3 residues: CSVEVGIGTNEQFF. The CDR3 DNA follows: TGCAGCGTTGAAGTGGGGATAGGGACCAATGAGCAGTTCTTC.

Points on this clonotype: Mismatch with germline at one junction end may stem from a read error. The chain couples TRBV29-1 to TRBJ2-3, with 11 bases fitting TRBD1. This CDR3 is built from 15 residues. Germline values: CDR1 SQVTM, CDR2 ANQGSEA. Written as DNA, the CDR3 is TGCAGCGTAGAAGGACAGGGGGCGAATTTAGATACGCAGTATTTT. It specifies CSVEGQGANLDTQYF.

This clonotype was observed a handful of times. The V call is TRBV29-1, the J call TRBJ2-5; D may be TRBD1 (6 bases). V was trimmed by 5 bases and J by 2 bases, leaving 12 bases between them. Germline CDR1 SQVTM, CDR2 ANQGSEA. The CDR3 is 13 residues long. This chain's CDR3 is CSVQQGPQETQYF. In DNA form, the CDR3 reads TGCAGCGTTCAACAGGGCCCTCAAGAGACCCAGTACTTC. Based on the CDR3 plus reference TRBV29-1 and TRBJ2-5, the full variable domain is SAVISQKPSRDICQRGTSLTIQCQVDSQVTMMFWYRQQPGQSLTLIATANQGSEATYESGFVIDKFPISRPNLTFSTLTVSNMSPEDSSIYLCSVQQGPQETQYFGPGTRLLVL.

The chain combines TRBV3-2 with TRBJ1-1. TRBV3-2 is classified as a pseudogene. The CDR3 runs 14 residues. The CDR3 nucleotides read TGTGCCAGCAGCCGGGGAGAAACGAACACTGAAGCTTTCTTT. Its translation is CASSRGETNTEAFF.

This clonotype was seen only a few times. The rearrangement links TRBV29-1 to TRBJ2-6; D perhaps matches TRBD2 (5 bases). Deletions cut 4 bases from V and 4 bases from J, with 8 bases between. The germline V gene encodes CDR1 SQVTM and CDR2 ANQGSEA. The CDR3 runs to 13 residues. The CDR3 DNA follows: TGCAGCGTTGGATCGGGGGGGGCCAACGTCCTGACTTTC. It codes for CSVGSGGANVLTF. Based on the CDR3 plus reference TRBV29-1 and TRBJ2-6, the full variable domain is SAVISQKPSRDICQRGTSLTIQCQVDSQVTMMFWYRQQPGQSLTLIATANQGSEATYESGFVIDKFPISRPNLTFSTLTVSNMSPEDSSIYLCSVGSGGANVLTFGAGSRLTVL.

This clonotype was seen only a few times. The rearrangement links TRBV7-9 to TRBJ2-3; 8 nucleotides line up with TRBD2. Germline V lookup: CDR1 SEHNR, CDR2 FQNEAQ (reference sequence). The CDR3 consists of 17 residues. Trimming at V came to 2 bases and at J to 5 bases, leaving 12 bases not matched to a gene. The CDR3 loop reads CASSLLGSGDAQDTQYF. The CDR3 region has the DNA TGTGCCAGCAGCTTACTAGGTAGCGGGGACGCACAAGATACGCAGTATTTT.

This clonotype was counted between two and nine times. The chain uses TRBV11-2 and TRBJ1-2; D uncertain. Trimming left V 2 bases short and J 3 bases short, with 19 bases between. The CDR3 length is 17 residues. Germline CDR1 SGHAT, CDR2 FQNNGV. CDR3 in amino acids: CASSLSPYQGRDYGYTF. DNA of the CDR3: TGTGCCAGCAGCTTATCTCCTTATCAAGGTCGGGACTATGGCTACACCTTC.